The rows below give T cell receptor beta chains drawn from one sample of a study of blood T cells in healthy people across ages. Each CDR3 protein gets one entry after TCRdb re-called the 5' RACE reads with MiXCR. Here the sample spans hundreds of thousands of distinct CDR3 sequences, roughly 43% being singletons. The sequenced material came from blood. Every receptor here comes from an elderly man in good health. CDR3s include the opening cysteine and the closing phenylalanine or tryptophan. Fields, in order: V gene, CDR3 length, J gene, CDR3 protein.

>TRBV7-9|14|TRBJ1-1
CASSLAGVGTEAFF
>TRBV28|16|TRBJ1-2
CASIGVGQGGNYGYTF
>TRBV20-1|12|TRBJ2-5
CGAGTDQETQYF
>TRBV7-2|16|TRBJ2-7
CASSLSRGRPSYEQYF
>TRBV6-6|16|TRBJ2-3
CASTQAIASGTDTQYF
>TRBV4-1|15|TRBJ1-2
CASSQDGARAYGYTF
>TRBV5-1|17|TRBJ2-3
CASSRDGASGGTDTQYF
>TRBV10-2|12|TRBJ2-7
CASRGTAREQYF
>TRBV6-2/TRBV6-3|15|TRBJ2-7
CASSYSRHGGYEQYF
>TRBV7-2|17|TRBJ2-6
CASSLGITRSGANVLTF
>TRBV13|16|TRBJ2-1
CASSALTSGGAGEQFF
>TRBV6-2/TRBV6-3|15|TRBJ2-2
CASSRLAGETGELFF
>TRBV12-3/TRBV12-4|14|TRBJ1-1
CASSSRDRGSRAFF
>TRBV29-1|14|TRBJ1-2
CSVRDRGQINGYTF
>TRBV20-1|11|TRBJ1-1
CSAPAVPEAFF
>TRBV27|14|TRBJ2-7
CASSTGERGREQYF
>TRBV2|13|TRBJ2-5
CASSESPEGTQYF
>TRBV12-3/TRBV12-4|14|TRBJ1-1
CASSFSTGSTEAFF
>TRBV19|11|TRBJ2-1
CASSDEGEQFF
>TRBV24-1|15|TRBJ2-6
CATGDRSPGANVLTF
>TRBV12-3/TRBV12-4|15|TRBJ2-4
CASTNRANSKNIQYF
>TRBV2|16|TRBJ2-5
CASSEPYREFGETQYF
>TRBV7-2|19|TRBJ2-3
CASTFRPGLAGGNTDTQYF
>TRBV7-2|14|TRBJ1-3
CASSVQGPVGTIYF
>TRBV7-2|15|TRBJ1-2
CASSLARDRDYGYTF
>TRBV15|14|TRBJ2-5
CATRGTGAHNEQYF
>TRBV12-3/TRBV12-4|16|TRBJ2-5
CASSRSGGGALETQYF
>TRBV30|14|TRBJ2-4
CAWSTRDRGRIQYF
>TRBV29-1|14|TRBJ2-7
CSVGLQYSSYEQYF
>TRBV7-2|14|TRBJ2-1
CASSLASGRGEQFF
>TRBV20-1|13|TRBJ2-1
CSARGASRGEQFF
>TRBV10-3|11|TRBJ1-2
CAIRRREGYTF
>TRBV2|13|TRBJ1-4
CASAPGRQEKLFF
>TRBV20-1|16|TRBJ2-1
CSASKTSGPSYNEQFF
>TRBV5-1|15|TRBJ2-4
CASSTQTGGMYIQYF
>TRBV20-1|14|TRBJ2-7
CSAGRTSGGYEQYF
>TRBV20-1|13|TRBJ1-2
CSAEGQGARGYTF
>TRBV5-6|16|TRBJ2-7
CASSRTGQTSSYEQYF
>TRBV21-1|12|TRBJ1-5
CASSKVRQPQHF
>TRBV6-2/TRBV6-3|15|TRBJ1-5
CASTERQGRVQPQHF
>TRBV12-5|14|TRBJ1-1
CASGAQGGVTEAFF
>TRBV10-3|14|TRBJ2-3
CATQAGPSTDTQYF
>TRBV6-1|12|TRBJ1-2
CASSFRQGTYTF
>TRBV30|15|TRBJ1-4
CAWSAKTGSYAKLFF
>TRBV20-1|16|TRBJ2-1
CSARVRARRSYNEQFF
>TRBV7-9|17|TRBJ2-4
CASSLGPTVGGKNIQYF
>TRBV3-1|15|TRBJ1-1
CASSHRDRLNTEAFF
>TRBV28|14|TRBJ2-5
CASRKGETGETQYF
>TRBV11-2|14|TRBJ2-3
CASSSRALTDTQYF
>TRBV7-3|13|TRBJ2-1
CASSGPDINEQFF
>TRBV6-2/TRBV6-3|14|TRBJ1-2
CASSSYRDNYGYTF